Listed below are T cell receptor beta chains from one sample, sequenced in a study of blood T cell repertoires in COVID-19. Sequencing was performed with immunoSEQ multiplex PCR; in TCRdb, only in-frame clones are kept and a portion is missing. There are about 150,000 clones in the sample; 80% to 90% occur only once, and over 2% lies in the top ten. Material for sequencing was peripheral blood. The receptors originated from a woman aged 70 to 79 with acute or convalescent COVID-19. Each CDR3 is given without its conserved first and last residue. Each record gives: J gene, V gene, CDR3 protein.

TRBJ2-5,TRBV3-1/TRBV3-2,ASSPRGAWETQY
TRBJ1-2,TRBV5-5,ASSLVGQGKDGYT
TRBJ1-6,TRBV4-1,ASSQVLGSGSPLH
TRBJ2-3,TRBV3-1/TRBV3-2,ARKDRDRGPLSTDTQY
TRBJ2-2,TRBV19,ASSPRGGPANTGELF
TRBJ1-2,TRBV4-1,ASSQFPWQGAPLYGYT
TRBJ2-4,TRBV5-1,ASSSGTGDLAKNIQY
TRBJ1-2,TRBV7-8,ASSLEQGAFYYGYT
TRBJ1-1,TRBV7-9,ASSFTENTEAF
TRBJ1-1,TRBV6-2/TRBV6-3,ASSTTRRNTEAF
TRBJ1-5,TRBV7-9,ASSSGERRGAQH
TRBJ1-2,TRBV6-6,ASRGDRALGYGYT
TRBJ1-1,TRBV6-5,ASSTREERPEAF
TRBJ1-1,TRBV7-9,ASSLQQTNTEAF
TRBJ2-1,TRBV3-1/TRBV3-2,ASSPPRRGGYNEQF
TRBJ2-1,TRBV2,ASSARTSGLTYNEQF
TRBJ2-1,TRBV19,ASSWLAGGEQF
TRBJ2-4,TRBV6-2/TRBV6-3,ASSSPPTVAKNIQY
TRBJ1-1,TRBV7-9,ASSGTGAAEAF
TRBJ1-2,TRBV16,ASSSSPYGYT
TRBJ2-4,TRBV4-1,ASKRDRVLSGGNIQY
TRBJ1-2,TRBV9,ASSRAPGEPYT
TRBJ2-5,TRBV7-2,ASSIGPVGVETQY
TRBJ2-5,TRBV14,ASSQGFGGRQETQY
TRBJ2-4,TRBV5-1,ASRVPGTGSQNIQY
TRBJ2-7,TRBV7-2,ASSLGNRYEQY
TRBJ1-6,TRBV5-6,ASSWGTGVLGGPLH
TRBJ2-2,TRBV2,ASTSRGPGQNTGELF
TRBJ1-2,TRBV11-2,ASSLGQGYGYT
TRBJ2-2,TRBV27,ASSLRRGRGGPGELF
TRBJ1-5,TRBV28,ASSPSGGQPQH
TRBJ1-5,TRBV10-3,ASGQGANQPQH
TRBJ2-1,TRBV5-4,ASSREAASYNEQF
TRBJ2-3,TRBV5-4,ASSLGSGGAFGDTQY
TRBJ1-2,TRBV19,ASSILLGGYGYT
TRBJ2-1,TRBV6-5,ASSYTWGGLNEQF
TRBJ2-5,TRBV29-1,SVASGQQETQY